This T cell receptor (beta chain) was profiled in a study of shared clonotypes between healthy human individuals. Study-wide results and caveats: What rarefaction showed was incomplete sorted-subset sequencing despite large depth. The study generally estimated greater richness for naive than memory subsets. The four-donor shared clonotypes exceeded non-shared clonotypes in generation probability, with non-shared ones scoring lower.

A split of CD4+ cells into CD45RA+ naive and CD45RA-negative memory subsets was performed. V gave up 3 bases and J gave up 1 base, with 10 bases separating them. In germline, CDR1 is SNHLY, CDR2 FYNNEI. The CDR3 length is 15 residues. Here immunoSEQ multiplex PCR was the method, and the copy in TCRdb shows in-frame clones only, minus some. The top ten hold approximately 1.5% of the sample, which has approximately 940,000 clones, over 60% seen once. In its sample, this clone was seen once. Its antigen remains unknown. The rearrangement uses TRBV2 and TRBJ2-4; D gene ambiguous. The clonotype originates from a man between 18 and 35 years old in good health. Material: memory CD4+ T cells sorted from blood. Subset in this sample: CD45RA-negative fraction. Here the CDR3 DNA reads TGTGCCAGCAGTGAGGAAGGAATCGCCAAAAACATTCAGTACTTC. It yields the protein CASSEEGIAKNIQYF.